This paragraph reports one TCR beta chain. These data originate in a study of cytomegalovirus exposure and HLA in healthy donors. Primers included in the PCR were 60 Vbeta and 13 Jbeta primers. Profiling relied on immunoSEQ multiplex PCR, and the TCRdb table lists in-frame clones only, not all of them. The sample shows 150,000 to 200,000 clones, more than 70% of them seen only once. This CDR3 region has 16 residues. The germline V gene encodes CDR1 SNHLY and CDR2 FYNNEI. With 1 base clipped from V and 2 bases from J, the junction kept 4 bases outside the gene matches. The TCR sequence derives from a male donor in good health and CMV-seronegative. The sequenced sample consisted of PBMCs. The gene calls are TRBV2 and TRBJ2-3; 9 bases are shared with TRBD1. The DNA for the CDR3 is TGTGCCAGCAGTGAAGGACAGGGGGGGACCACAGATACGCAGTATTTT. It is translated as CASSEGQGGTTDTQYF.